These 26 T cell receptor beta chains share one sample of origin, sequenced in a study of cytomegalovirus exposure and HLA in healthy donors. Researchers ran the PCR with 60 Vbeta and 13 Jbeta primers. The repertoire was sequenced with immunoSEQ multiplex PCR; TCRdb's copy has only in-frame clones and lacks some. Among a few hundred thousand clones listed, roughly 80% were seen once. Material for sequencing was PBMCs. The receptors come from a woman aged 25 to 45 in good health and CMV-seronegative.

Here the CDR3 reads CASSLARADDTQYF. CDR3 nucleotides: TGCGCCAGCAGCTTGGCGAGGGCTGATGATACGCAGTATTTT. This rearrangement joins TRBV5-1 to TRBJ2-3; TRBD2 might be the D (5 bases). This CDR3 spans 14 amino acids. CDR1 SGHRS and CDR2 YFSETQ come from the germline V gene. Trimming cost V 0 bases and J 6 bases, with 11 bases left between them.

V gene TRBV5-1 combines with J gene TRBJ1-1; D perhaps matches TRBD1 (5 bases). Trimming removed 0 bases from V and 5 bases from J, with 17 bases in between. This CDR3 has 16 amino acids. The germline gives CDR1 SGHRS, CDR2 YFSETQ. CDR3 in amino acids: CASSLELGDWGTEAFF. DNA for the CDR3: TGCGCCAGCAGCTTGGAGTTGGGGGACTGGGGAACTGAAGCTTTCTTT.

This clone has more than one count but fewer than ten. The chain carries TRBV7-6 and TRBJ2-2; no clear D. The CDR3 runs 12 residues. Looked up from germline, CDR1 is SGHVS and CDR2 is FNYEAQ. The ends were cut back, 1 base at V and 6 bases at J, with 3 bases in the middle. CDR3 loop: CASSLEPGELFF. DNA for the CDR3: TGTGCCAGCAGCTTAGAGCCCGGGGAGCTGTTTTTT.

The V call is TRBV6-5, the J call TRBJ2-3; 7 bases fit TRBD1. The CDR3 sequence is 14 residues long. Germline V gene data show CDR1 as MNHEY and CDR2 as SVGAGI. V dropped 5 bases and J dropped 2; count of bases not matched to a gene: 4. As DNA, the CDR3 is TGTGCCAGCAGTCAGGGGGAGAACACAGATACGCAGTATTTT. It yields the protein CASSQGENTDTQYF.

CDR3 protein: CASSGQGNGYTF. CDR3 DNA: TGTGCCAGCAGCGGACAGGGAAATGGCTACACCTTC. The V gene is TRBV5-6, the J gene TRBJ1-2, with TRBD1 matching 8 bases. The V segment lost 4 bases and the J segment 6 bases; nucleotides outside the gene matches: 2. This CDR3 is 12 amino acids long. Germline-derived CDR1 and CDR2 are SGHDT and YYEEEE.

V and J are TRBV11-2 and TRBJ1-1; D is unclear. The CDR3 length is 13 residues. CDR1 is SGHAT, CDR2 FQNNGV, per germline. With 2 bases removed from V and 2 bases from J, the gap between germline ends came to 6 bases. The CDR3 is CASSLIANTEAFF. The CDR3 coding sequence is TGTGCCAGCAGCTTAATAGCCAACACTGAAGCTTTCTTT.

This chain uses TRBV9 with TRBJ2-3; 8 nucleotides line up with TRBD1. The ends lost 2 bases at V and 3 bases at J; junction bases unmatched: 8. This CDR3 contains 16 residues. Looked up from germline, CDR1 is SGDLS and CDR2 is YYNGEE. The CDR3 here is CASSVRGRIGTDTQYF. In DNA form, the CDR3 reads TGTGCCAGCAGCGTCAGGGGGCGCATTGGGACAGATACGCAGTATTTT.

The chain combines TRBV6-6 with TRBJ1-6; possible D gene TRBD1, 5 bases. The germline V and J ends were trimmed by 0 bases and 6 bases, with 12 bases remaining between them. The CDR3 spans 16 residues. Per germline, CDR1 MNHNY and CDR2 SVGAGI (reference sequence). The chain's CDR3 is CASSYSGEDPNSPLHF. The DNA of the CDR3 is TGTGCCAGCAGTTACTCGGGGGAGGACCCTAATTCACCCCTCCACTTT.

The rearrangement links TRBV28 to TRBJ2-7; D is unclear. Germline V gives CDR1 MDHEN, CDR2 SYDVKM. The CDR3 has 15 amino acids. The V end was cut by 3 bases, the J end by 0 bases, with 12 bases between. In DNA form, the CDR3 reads TGTGCCAGCAGTTTTGGGTTGAGGAGCTCCTACGAGCAGTACTTC. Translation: CASSFGLRSSYEQYF.

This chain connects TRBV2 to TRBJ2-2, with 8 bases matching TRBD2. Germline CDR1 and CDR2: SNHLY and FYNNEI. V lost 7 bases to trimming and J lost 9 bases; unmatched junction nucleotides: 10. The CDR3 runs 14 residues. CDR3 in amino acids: CASNTGGAIRELFF. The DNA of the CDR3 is TGTGCCAGCAATACGGGGGGGGCTATCAGGGAGCTGTTTTTT. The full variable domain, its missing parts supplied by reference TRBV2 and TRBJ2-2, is EPEVTQTPSHQVTQMGQEVILRCVPISNHLYFYWYRQILGQKVEFLVSFYNNEISEKSEIFDDQFSVERPDGSNFTLKIRSTKLEDSAMYFCASNTGGAIRELFFGEGSRLTVL.

The CDR3 reads CAWSWDGETINEKLFF. DNA for the CDR3: TGTGCCTGGAGTTGGGATGGTGAGACTATTAATGAAAAACTGTTTTTT. This chain uses TRBV30 with TRBJ1-4; no clear D. This CDR3 is 16 amino acids long. Per the germline V gene, CDR1 is GTSNPN and CDR2 is SVGIG (reference sequence). The V end lost 2 bases, the J end lost 4 bases, and 17 bases lay between the germline ends.

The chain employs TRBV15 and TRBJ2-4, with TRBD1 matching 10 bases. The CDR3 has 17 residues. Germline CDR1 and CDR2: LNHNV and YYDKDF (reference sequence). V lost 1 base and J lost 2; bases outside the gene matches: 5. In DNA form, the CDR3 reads TGTGCCACCAGCAGAGGGGGACAGGGGAGCCCCAAAAACATTCAGTACTTC. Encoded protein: CATSRGGQGSPKNIQYF.

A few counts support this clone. CDR3 amino acids: CASRPRAGHEQYF. The CDR3 nucleotides read TGTGCCAGCAGGCCCCGAGCGGGCCACGAGCAGTACTTC. The chain links TRBV7-2 to TRBJ2-7; D is possibly TRBD2 (6 bases). The CDR3 consists of 13 residues. The germline V gene encodes CDR1 SGHTA and CDR2 FQGNSA. Between the trimmed V and J ends, which lost 6 bases and 5 bases, there was a span of 14 bases.

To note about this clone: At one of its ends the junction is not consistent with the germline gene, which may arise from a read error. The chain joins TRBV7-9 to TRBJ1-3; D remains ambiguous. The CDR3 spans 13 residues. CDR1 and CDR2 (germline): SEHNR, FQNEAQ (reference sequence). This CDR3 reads CSSSLAQGNTIYF. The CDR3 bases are TGTTCCAGCAGCTTAGCACAGGGAAACACCATATATTTT. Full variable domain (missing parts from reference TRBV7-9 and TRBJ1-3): DTGVSQNPRHKITKRGQNVTFRCDPISEHNRLYWYRQTLGQGPEFLTYFQNEAQLEKSRLLSDRFSAERPKGSFSTLEIQRTEQGDSAMYLCSSSLAQGNTIYFGEGSWLTVV.

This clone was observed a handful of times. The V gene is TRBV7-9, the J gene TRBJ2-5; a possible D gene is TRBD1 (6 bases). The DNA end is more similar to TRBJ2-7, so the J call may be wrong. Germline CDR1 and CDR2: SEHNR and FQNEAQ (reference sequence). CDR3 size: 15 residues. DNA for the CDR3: TGTGCCAGCAGCTTAGGTGGCAGGGGCCGCTACGAGCAGTACTTC. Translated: CASSLGGRGRYEQYF.

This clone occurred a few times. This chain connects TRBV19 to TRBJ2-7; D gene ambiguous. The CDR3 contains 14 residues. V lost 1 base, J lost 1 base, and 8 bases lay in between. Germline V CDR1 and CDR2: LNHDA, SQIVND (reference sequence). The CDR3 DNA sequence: TGTGCCAGTAGTATAGTTCCAGGATCCTACGAGCAGTACTTC. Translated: CASSIVPGSYEQYF. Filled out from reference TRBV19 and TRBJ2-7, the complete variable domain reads DGGITQSPKYLFRKEGQNVTLSCEQNLNHDAMYWYRQDPGQGLRLIYYSQIVNDFQKGDIAEGYSVSREKKESFPLTVTSAQKNPTAFYLCASSIVPGSYEQYFGPGTRLTVT.

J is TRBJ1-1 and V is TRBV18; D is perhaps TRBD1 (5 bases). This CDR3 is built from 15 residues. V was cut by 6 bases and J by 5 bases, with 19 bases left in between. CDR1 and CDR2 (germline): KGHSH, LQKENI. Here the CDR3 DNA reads TGTGCCAGCTCGCGTCTGGACGGGGGAAGAACTGAAGCTTTCTTT. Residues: CASSRLDGGRTEAFF. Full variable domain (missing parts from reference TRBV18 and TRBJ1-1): NAGVMQNPRHLVRRRGQEARLRCSPMKGHSHVYWYRQLPEEGLKFMVYLQKENIIDESGMPKERFSAEFPKEGPSILRIQQVVRGDSAAYFCASSRLDGGRTEAFFGQGTRLTVV.

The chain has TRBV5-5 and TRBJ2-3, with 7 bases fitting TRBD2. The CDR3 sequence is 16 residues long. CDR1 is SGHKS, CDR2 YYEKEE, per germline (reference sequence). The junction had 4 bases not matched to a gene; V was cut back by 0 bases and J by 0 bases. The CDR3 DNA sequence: TGTGCCAGCAGCTTGGCGGGGGGAACTAGCACAGATACGCAGTATTTT. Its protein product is CASSLAGGTSTDTQYF. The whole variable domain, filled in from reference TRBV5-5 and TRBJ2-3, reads DAGVTQSPTHLIKTRGQQVTLRCSPISGHKSVSWYQQVLGQGPQFIFQYYEKEERGRGNFPDRFSARQFPNYSSELNVNALLLGDSALYLCASSLAGGTSTDTQYFGPGTRLTVL.

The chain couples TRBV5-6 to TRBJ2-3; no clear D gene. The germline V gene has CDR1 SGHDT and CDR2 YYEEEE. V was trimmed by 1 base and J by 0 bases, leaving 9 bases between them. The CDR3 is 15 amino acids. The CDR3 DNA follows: TGTGCCAGCAGCTTGTTATCGTCTAGCACAGATACGCAGTATTTT. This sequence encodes CASSLLSSSTDTQYF.

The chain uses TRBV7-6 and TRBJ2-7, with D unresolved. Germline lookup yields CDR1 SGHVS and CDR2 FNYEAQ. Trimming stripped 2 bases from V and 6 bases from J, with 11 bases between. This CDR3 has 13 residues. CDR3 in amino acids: CASSLLVGSEQYF. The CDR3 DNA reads TGTGCCAGCAGCTTATTAGTCGGGTCCGAGCAGTACTTC. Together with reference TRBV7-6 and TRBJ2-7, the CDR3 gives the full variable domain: GAGVSQSPRYKVTKRGQDVALRCDPISGHVSLYWYRQALGQGPEFLTYFNYEAQQDKSGLPNDRFSAERPEGSISTLTIQRTEQRDSAMYRCASSLLVGSEQYFGPGTRLTVT.

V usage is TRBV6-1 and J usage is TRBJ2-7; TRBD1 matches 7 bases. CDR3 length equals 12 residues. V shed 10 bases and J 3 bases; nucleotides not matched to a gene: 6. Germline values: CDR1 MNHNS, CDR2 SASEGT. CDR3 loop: CATRDSSYEQYF. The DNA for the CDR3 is TGTGCCACTAGGGACAGTAGCTACGAGCAGTACTTC.

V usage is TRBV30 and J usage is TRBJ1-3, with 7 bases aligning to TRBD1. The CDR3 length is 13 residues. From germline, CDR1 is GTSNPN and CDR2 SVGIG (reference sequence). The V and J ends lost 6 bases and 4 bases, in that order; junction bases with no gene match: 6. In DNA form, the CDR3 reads TGTGCCTGTAACAGGGGCGGGGGAAACACCATATATTTT. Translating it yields CACNRGGGNTIYF. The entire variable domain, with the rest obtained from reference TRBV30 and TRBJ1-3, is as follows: SQTIHQWPATLVQPVGSPLSLECTVEGTSNPNLYWYRQAAGRGLQLLFYSVGIGQISSEVPQNLSASRPQDRQFILSSKKLLLSDSGFYLCACNRGGGNTIYFGEGSWLTVV.

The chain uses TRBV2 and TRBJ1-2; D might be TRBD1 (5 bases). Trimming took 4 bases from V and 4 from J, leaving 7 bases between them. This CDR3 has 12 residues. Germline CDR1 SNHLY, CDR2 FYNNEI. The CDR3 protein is CASSARVYGYTF. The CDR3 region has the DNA TGTGCCAGCAGTGCCAGGGTCTATGGCTACACCTTC.

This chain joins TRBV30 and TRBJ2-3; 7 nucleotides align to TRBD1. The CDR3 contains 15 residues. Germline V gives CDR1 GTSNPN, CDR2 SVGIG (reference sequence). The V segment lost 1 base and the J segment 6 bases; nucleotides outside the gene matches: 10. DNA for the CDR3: TGTGCCTGGAGTGGCGGCGCAGGGGGATCGGATACGCAGTATTTT. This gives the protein CAWSGGAGGSDTQYF.

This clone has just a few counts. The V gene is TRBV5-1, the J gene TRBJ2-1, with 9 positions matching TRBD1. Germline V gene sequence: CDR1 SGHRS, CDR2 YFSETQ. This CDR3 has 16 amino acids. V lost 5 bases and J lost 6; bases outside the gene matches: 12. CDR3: CASSVGGGQGGNEQFF. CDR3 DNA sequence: TGCGCCAGCAGTGTGGGGGGGGGACAGGGTGGCAATGAGCAGTTCTTC. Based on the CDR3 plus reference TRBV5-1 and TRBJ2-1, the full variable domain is KAGVTQTPRYLIKTRGQQVTLSCSPISGHRSVSWYQQTPGQGLQFLFEYFSETQRNKGNFPGRFSGRQFSNSRSEMNVSTLELGDSALYLCASSVGGGQGGNEQFFGPGTRLTVL.

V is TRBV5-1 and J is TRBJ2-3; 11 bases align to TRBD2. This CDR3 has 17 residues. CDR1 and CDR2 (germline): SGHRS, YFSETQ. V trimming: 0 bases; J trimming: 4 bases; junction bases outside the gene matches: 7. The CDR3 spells CASSLAVTSGTPDTQYF. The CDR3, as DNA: TGCGCCAGCAGCTTGGCTGTGACTAGCGGGACGCCAGATACGCAGTATTTT.